This T cell receptor (beta chain) was found in a study of blood T cell repertoires in COVID-19 (TCRdb year 2020). A note on the overall study: Collaborator samples came from the United States, Italy and Spain and covered acute and convalescent phases of COVID-19. Deeply sampled blood TCRbeta repertoires from subjects exposed to, actively infected with, or recovered from COVID-19 were included in the dataset. HLA class I and class II types, where available, came from metadata supplied by the sample provider rather than from assay-based typing. Samples were obtained from the ongoing ImmuneRACE study (first 160 participants) and from about 1,300 subjects provided by 6 global collaborators. A freely available public database, intended as a resource for researchers studying the immune response to SARS-CoV-2, is where the repertoires were released. A de-identified subject ID, COVID-19 status, age in years and sex were almost always included in the sample metadata. The prospective study material was composed of cDNA or gDNA derived from T cells, B-cell-depleted T cells, or PBMCs. Study-wide findings and limitations: The amount of clinical and demographic metadata varied by source and participant and was provided uncurated.

Collaborating institutions collected whole blood in K2EDTA tubes following their own protocols. For TCRbeta analysis, collaborator samples were shipped as frozen whole blood, as isolated PBMCs, or as DNA extracted from either sample type. A few counts support this clone. Its cognate antigen has yet to be identified. The input lacks base qualities; no much larger clone sits a single base away. The immunoSEQ Assay, a bias-controlled multiplex PCR, was used to amplify TCRbeta CDR3 regions from genomic DNA. The study's own analysis went as follows. Within the assay, amplification of reference gene primers was used to estimate how many nucleated cells each sample contained. To quantify the absolute abundance of each unique TCRbeta CDR3 rearrangement, sequence reads were collapsed and filtered. For each sample, productive Simpson clonality was calculated as the square root of Simpson's diversity index across productive rearrangements. TCRdb stores this immuneACCESS table with in-frame sequences only. Part of the clones is absent; in the studies checked, under half of the shortfall reflects unresolved V genes, and no reason is known for the rest. V, J and clone size were drawn from that table, and D and trimming were deduced from the DNA. A total of over 100,000 clones appear in this sample, approximately 81% of them only once. Of the sample, approximately 1.3% falls within the top ten clones.

There are 14 amino acids in the CDR3, from cysteine to phenylalanine inclusive. The entry retains the CDR3 DNA only, 42 bases that are in frame from base 1. The germline V gene (reference sequence) sets CDR1 to LNHDA and CDR2 to SQIVND. Trimming at the junction amounts to 3 bases on V and 3 bases on J, and the germline ends lie 11 bases apart. This receptor chain uses TRBV19 and TRBJ1-1; a tentative D match to TRBD1 spans 5 bases. The sequence was collected from a man between 35 and 55 years old with acute or convalescent COVID-19. Sequencing was carried out using peripheral blood. Read as DNA, the sequence is TGTGCCAGTAGTATTCAGGGTCCCCACACTGAAGCTTTCTTT. This gives the protein CASSIQGPHTEAFF.